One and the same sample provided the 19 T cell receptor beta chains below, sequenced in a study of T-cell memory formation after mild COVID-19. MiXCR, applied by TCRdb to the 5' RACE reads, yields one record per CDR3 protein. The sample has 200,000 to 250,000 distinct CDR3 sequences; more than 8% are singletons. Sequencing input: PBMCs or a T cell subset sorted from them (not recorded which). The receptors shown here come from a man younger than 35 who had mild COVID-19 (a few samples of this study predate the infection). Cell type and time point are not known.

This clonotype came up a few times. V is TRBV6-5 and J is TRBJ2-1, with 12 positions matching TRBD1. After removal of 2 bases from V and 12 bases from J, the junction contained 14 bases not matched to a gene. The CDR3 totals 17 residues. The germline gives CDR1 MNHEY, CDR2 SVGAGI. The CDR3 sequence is CASSYRPTGTGGGGQFF. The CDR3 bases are TGTGCCAGCAGTTACCGCCCAACCGGGACAGGGGGCGGTGGGCAGTTCTTC.

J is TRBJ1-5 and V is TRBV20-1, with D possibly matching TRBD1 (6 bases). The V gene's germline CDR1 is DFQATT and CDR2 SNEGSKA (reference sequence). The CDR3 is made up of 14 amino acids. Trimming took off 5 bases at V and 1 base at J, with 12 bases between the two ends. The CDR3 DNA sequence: TGCAGTGCTCGGACAGCCGCCAGCAATCAGCCCCAGCATTTT. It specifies CSARTAASNQPQHF.

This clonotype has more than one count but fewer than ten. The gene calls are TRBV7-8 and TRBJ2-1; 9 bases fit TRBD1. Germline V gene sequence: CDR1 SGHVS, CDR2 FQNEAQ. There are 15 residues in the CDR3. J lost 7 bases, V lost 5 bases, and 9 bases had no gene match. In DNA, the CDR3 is TGTGCCAGCAGCCTCTACCCACAGGGGGCAAATGAGCAGTTCTTC. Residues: CASSLYPQGANEQFF.

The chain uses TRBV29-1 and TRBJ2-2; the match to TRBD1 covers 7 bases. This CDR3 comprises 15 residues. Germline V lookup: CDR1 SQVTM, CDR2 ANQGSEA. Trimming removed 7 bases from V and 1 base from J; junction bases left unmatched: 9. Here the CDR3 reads CSDQVRQGNTGELFF. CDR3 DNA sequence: TGCAGCGACCAGGTTAGACAGGGGAACACCGGGGAGCTGTTTTTT.

The CDR3 DNA sequence: TGCGCCAGCAGCTTGGGGGACCCTCGAAACACCATATATTTT. This translates into CASSLGDPRNTIYF. The chain uses TRBV5-1 and TRBJ1-3; D may be TRBD1 (5 bases). From germline, CDR1 is SGHRS and CDR2 YFSETQ. CDR3 length: 14 residues. V was trimmed by 0 bases and J by 5 bases, leaving 9 bases between them.

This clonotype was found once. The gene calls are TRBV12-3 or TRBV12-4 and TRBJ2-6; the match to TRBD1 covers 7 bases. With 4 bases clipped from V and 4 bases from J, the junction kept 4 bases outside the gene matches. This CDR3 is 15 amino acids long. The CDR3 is CASSSQTGGANVLTF. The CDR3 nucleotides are TGTGCCAGCAGTTCCCAGACAGGGGGGGCCAACGTCCTGACTTTC.

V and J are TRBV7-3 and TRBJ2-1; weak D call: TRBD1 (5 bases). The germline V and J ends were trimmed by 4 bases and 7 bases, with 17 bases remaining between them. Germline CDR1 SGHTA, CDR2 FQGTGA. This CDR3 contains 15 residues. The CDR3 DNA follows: TGTGCCAGCAGCTCACGCCCGGGCAGGGTAAATGAGCAGTTCTTC. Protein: CASSSRPGRVNEQFF.

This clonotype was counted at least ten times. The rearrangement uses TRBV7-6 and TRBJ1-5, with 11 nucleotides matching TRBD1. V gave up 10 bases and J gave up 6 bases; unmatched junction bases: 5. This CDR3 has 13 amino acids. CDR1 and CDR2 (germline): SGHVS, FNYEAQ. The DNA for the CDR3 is TGTGCCACGGGGGACAGGGGGATTCAGCCCCAGCATTTT. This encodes CATGDRGIQPQHF.

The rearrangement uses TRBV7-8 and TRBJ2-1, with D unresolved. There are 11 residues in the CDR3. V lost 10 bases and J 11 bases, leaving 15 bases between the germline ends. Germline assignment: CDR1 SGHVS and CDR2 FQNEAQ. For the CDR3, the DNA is TGTGCCATTGGACCCGGGCCCAAGCAGTTCTTC. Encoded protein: CAIGPGPKQFF.

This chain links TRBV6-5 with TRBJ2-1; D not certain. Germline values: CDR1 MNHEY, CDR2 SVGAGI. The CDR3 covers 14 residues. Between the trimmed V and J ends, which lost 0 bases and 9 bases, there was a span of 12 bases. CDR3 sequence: CASSYSFLKAEQFF. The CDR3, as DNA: TGTGCCAGCAGTTACTCATTTCTTAAAGCTGAGCAGTTCTTC.

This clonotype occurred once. The CDR3 DNA reads as TGTGCCAGCAGCCGTAGCGGGGGCGGTTATGGCTACACCTTC. Amino acids: CASSRSGGGYGYTF. The gene calls are TRBV11-2 and TRBJ1-2, with a tentative D call TRBD1 (6 bases). The V end was cut by 5 bases, the J end by 5 bases, with 15 bases between. The CDR3 totals 14 residues. Per germline, CDR1 SGHAT and CDR2 FQNNGV.

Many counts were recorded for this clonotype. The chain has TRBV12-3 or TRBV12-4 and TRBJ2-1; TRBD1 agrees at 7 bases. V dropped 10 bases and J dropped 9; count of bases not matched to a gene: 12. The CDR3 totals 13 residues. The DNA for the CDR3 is TGTGCCACCCGACAGGGACGTCTGGGTGAGCAGTTCTTC. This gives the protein CATRQGRLGEQFF.

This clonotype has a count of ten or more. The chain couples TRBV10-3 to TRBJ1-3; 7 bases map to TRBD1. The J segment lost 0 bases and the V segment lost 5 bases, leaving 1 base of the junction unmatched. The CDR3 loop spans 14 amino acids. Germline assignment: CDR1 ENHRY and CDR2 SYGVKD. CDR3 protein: CAISRDSSGNTIYF. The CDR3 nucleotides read TGTGCCATCAGTAGGGACAGCTCTGGAAACACCATATATTTT.

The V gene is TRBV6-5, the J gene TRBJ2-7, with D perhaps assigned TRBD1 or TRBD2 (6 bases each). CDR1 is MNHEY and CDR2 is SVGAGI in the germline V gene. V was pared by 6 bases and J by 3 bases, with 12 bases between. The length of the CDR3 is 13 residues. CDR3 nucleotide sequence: TGTGCCAGCAGCCGGGGGCCCTTCTACGAGCAGTACTTC. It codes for CASSRGPFYEQYF.

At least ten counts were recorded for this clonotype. In nucleotides, the CDR3 is TGCGCCAGCAGAAGCGGGGGGGCTTACAATGAGCAGTTCTTC. Translation gives CASRSGGAYNEQFF. The chain employs TRBV5-1 and TRBJ2-1, with TRBD2 identical over 10 bases. The CDR3 has 14 residues. Germline V gene sequence: CDR1 SGHRS, CDR2 YFSETQ. V lost 5 bases to trimming and J lost 4 bases; unmatched junction nucleotides: 3.

For the CDR3, the DNA is TGTGCCAGCAGTTACCTCGGGGCGGTGTCGGCCGGGGAGCTGTTTTTT. The encoded protein is CASSYLGAVSAGELFF. V usage is TRBV6-2 or TRBV6-3 and J usage is TRBJ2-2, with D perhaps matching TRBD1 or TRBD2 (5 bases each). V gave up 2 bases and J gave up 6 bases, with 16 bases separating them. Per the germline V gene, CDR1 is MNHEY and CDR2 is SVGEGT. The CDR3 extends over 16 amino acids.

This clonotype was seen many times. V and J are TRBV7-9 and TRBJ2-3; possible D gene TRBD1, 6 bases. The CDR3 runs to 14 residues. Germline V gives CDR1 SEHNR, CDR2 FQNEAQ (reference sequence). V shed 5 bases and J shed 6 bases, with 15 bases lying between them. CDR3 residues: CASSARDTEDTQYF. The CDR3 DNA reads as TGTGCCAGCAGCGCTAGGGACACGGAGGATACGCAGTATTTT.

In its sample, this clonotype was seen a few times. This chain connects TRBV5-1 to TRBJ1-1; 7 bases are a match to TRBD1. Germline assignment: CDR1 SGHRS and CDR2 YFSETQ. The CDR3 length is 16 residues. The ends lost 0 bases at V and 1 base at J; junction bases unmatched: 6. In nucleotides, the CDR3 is TGCGCCAGCAGCTTGGCCTTGGGGGACAGGAACACTGAAGCTTTCTTT. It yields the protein CASSLALGDRNTEAFF.

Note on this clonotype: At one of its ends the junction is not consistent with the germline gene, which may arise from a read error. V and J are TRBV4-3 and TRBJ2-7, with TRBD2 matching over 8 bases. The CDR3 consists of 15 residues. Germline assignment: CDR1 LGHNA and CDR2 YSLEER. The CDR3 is CASSQAVAGGPSRSF. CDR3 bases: TGCGCCAGCAGCCAAGCGGTCGCGGGGGGCCCCTCGCGGTCCTTC.